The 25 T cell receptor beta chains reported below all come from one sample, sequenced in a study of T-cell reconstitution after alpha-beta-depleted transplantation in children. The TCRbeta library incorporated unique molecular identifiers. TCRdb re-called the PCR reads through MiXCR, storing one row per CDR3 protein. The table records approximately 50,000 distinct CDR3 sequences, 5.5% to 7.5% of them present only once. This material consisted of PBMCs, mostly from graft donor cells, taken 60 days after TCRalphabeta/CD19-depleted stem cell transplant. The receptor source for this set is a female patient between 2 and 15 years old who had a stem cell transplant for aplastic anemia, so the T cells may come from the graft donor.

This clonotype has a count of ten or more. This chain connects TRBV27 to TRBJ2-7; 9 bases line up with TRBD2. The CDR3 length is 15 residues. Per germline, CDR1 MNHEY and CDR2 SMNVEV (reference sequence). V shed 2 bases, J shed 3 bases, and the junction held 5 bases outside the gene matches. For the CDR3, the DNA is TGTGCCAGCAGTTTACGTCTAGCGGGGAGCTACGAGCAGTACTTC. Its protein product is CASSLRLAGSYEQYF.

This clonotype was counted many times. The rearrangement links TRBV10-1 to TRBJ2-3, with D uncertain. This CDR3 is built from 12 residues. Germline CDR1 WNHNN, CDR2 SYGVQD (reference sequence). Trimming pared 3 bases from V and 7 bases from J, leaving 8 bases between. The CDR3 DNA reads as TGCGCCAGCAGTGAAGGGCCATATACGCAGTATTTT. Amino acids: CASSEGPYTQYF.

The CDR3 DNA reads as TGTGCCAGCAGTAGGGGGGGTAGCGTCTCCTACGAGCAGTACTTC. It yields the protein CASSRGGSVSYEQYF. This chain links TRBV12-3 or TRBV12-4 with TRBJ2-7; D possibly corresponds to TRBD2 (7 bases). Trimming took off 5 bases at V and 0 bases at J, with 14 bases between the two ends. The CDR3 is made up of 15 amino acids.

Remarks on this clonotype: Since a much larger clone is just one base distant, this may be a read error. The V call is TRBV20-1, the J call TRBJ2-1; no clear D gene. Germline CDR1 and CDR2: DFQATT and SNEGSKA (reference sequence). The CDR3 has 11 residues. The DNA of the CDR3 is TGCATCGTCGTAGGGCCAAGTGAGCAGTTCTTC. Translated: CIVVGPSEQFF.

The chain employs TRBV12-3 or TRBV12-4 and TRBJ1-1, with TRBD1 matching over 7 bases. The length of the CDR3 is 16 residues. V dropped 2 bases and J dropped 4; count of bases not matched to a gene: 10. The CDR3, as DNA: TGTGCCAGCAGTTTACGGGGGATCACAGGGGTCACTGAAGCTTTCTTT. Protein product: CASSLRGITGVTEAFF.

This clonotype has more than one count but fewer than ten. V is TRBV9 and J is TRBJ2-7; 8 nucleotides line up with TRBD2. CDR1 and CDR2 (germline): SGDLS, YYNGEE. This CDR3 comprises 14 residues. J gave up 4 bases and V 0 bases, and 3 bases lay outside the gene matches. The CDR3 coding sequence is TGTGCCAGCAGCGTAGACGGGAGGGGGTACGAGCAGTACTTC. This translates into CASSVDGRGYEQYF.

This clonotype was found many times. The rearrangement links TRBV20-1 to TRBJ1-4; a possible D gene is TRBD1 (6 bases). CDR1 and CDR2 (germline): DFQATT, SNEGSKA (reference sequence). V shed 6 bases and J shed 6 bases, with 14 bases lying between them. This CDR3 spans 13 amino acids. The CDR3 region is CSAHRVGDEKLFF. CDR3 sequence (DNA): TGCAGTGCGCACAGGGTGGGAGATGAAAAACTGTTTTTT.

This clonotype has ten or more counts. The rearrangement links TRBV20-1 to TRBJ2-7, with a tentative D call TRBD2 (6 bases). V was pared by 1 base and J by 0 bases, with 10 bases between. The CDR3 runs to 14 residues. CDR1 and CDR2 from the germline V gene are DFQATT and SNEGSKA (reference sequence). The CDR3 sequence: CSARVADSSYEQYF. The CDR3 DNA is TGCAGTGCTAGAGTAGCGGATAGCTCCTACGAGCAGTACTTC.

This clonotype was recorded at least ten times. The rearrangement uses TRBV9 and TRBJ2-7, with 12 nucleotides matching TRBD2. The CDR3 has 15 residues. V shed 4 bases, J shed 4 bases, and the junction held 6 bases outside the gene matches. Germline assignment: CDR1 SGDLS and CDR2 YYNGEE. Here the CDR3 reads CASSNPSGGAYEQYF. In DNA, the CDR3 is TGTGCCAGCAGCAACCCTAGCGGGGGGGCGTACGAGCAGTACTTC.

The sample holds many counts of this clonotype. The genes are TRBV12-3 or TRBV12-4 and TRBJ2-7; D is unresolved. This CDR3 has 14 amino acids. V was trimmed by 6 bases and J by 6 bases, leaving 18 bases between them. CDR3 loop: CASSWALRTVEQYF. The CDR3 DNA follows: TGTGCCAGCAGCTGGGCCCTCAGGACGGTCGAGCAGTACTTC.

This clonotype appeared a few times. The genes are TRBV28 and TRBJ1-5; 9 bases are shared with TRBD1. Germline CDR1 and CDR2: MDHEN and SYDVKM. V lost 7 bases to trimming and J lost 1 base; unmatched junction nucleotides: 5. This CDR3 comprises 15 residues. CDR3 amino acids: CASTGGTGSNQPQHF. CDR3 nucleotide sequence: TGTGCCAGCACGGGAGGGACAGGGAGCAATCAGCCCCAGCATTTT.

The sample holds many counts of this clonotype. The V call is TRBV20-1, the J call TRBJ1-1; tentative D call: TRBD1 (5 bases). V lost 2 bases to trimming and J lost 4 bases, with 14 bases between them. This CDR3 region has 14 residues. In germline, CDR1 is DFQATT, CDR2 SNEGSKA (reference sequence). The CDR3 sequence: CSARSGGVTTEAFF. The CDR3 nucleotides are TGCAGTGCTAGATCAGGAGGGGTGACCACTGAAGCTTTCTTT.

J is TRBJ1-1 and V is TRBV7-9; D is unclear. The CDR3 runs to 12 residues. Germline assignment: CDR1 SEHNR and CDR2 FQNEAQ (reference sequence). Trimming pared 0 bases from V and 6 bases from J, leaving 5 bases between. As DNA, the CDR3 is TGTGCCAGCAGCTTAGCGGGCGCTGAAGCTTTCTTT. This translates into CASSLAGAEAFF.

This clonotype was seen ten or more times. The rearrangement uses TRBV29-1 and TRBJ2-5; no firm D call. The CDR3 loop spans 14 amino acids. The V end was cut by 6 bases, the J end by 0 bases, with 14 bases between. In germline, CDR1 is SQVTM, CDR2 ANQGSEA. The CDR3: CSVGRTAYQETQYF. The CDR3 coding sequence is TGCAGCGTGGGCCGGACCGCGTACCAAGAGACCCAGTACTTC.

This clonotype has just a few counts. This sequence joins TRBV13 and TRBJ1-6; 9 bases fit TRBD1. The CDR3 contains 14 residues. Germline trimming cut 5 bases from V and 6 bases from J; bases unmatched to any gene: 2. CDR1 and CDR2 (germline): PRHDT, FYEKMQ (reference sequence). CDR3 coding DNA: TGTGCCAGCAGCCTGGGACAGGGTAATTCACCCCTCCACTTT. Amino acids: CASSLGQGNSPLHF.

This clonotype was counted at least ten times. The CDR3 region is CSARAQGARNTEAFF. In DNA form, the CDR3 reads TGCAGTGCTAGGGCACAGGGGGCGAGAAACACTGAAGCTTTCTTT. The chain has TRBV20-1 and TRBJ1-1, with TRBD1 identical over 9 bases. Trimming at V came to 3 bases and at J to 2 bases, leaving 7 bases not matched to a gene. The germline CDR1 and CDR2 sequences are DFQATT and SNEGSKA (reference sequence). There are 15 residues in the CDR3.

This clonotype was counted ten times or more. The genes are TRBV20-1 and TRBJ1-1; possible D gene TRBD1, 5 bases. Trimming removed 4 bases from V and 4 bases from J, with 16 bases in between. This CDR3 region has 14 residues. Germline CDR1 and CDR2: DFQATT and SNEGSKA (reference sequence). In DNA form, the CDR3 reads TGCAGTGCTACAGCTCCAGACAGACGCACTGAAGCTTTCTTT. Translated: CSATAPDRRTEAFF.

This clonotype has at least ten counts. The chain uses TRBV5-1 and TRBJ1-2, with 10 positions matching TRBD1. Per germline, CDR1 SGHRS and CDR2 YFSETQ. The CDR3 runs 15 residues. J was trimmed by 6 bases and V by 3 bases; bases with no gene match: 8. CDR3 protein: CASSYEGDRGHGYTF. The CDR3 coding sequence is TGCGCCAGCAGCTACGAAGGAGACAGGGGGCATGGCTACACCTTC.

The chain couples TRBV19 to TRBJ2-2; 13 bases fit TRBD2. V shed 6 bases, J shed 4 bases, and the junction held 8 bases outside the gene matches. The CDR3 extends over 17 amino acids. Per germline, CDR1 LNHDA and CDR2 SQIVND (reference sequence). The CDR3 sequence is CASSLLAGGRGTGELFF. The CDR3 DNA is TGTGCCAGTAGCCTACTAGCGGGGGGGCGTGGCACCGGGGAGCTGTTTTTT.

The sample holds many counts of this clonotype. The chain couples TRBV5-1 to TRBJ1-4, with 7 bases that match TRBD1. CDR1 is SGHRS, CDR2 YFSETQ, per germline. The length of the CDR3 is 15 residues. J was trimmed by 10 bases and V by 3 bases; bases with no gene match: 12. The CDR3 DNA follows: TGCGCCAGCAGCTACGAATTTAGACAGGGTTCAAAACTGTTTTTT. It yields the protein CASSYEFRQGSKLFF.

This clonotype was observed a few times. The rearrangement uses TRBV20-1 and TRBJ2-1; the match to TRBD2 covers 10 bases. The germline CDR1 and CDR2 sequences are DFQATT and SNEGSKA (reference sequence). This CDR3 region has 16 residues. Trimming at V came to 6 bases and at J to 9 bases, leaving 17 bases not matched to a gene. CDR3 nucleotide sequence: TGCAGTGCGGGAATAGCGGGAGGAGGAAAAGGTGGTGAGCAGTTCTTC. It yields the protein CSAGIAGGGKGGEQFF.

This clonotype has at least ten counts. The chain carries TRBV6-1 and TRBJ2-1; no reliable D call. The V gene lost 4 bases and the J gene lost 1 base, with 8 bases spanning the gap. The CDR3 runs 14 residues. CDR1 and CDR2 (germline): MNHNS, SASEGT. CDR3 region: CASSVERSYNEQFF. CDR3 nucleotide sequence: TGTGCCAGCAGTGTGGAGCGTTCCTACAATGAGCAGTTCTTC.

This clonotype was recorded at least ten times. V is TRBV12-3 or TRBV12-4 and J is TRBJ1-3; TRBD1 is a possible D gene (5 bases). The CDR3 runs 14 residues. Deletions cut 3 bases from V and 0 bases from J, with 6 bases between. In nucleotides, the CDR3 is TGTGCCAGCAGTTTTGACAGCTCTGGAAACACCATATATTTT. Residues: CASSFDSSGNTIYF.

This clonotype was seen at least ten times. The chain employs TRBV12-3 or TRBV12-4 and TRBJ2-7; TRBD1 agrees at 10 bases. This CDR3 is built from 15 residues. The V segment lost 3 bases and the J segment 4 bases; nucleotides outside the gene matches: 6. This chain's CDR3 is CASSFKTGGYYEQYF. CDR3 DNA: TGTGCCAGCAGTTTTAAGACAGGGGGCTATTACGAGCAGTACTTC.

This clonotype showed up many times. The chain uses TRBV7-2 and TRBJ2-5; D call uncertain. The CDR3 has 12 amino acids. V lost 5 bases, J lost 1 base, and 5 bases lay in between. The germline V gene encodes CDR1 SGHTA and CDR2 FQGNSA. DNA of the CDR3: TGTGCCAGCAGCAATTTCCAAGAGACCCAGTACTTC. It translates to CASSNFQETQYF.